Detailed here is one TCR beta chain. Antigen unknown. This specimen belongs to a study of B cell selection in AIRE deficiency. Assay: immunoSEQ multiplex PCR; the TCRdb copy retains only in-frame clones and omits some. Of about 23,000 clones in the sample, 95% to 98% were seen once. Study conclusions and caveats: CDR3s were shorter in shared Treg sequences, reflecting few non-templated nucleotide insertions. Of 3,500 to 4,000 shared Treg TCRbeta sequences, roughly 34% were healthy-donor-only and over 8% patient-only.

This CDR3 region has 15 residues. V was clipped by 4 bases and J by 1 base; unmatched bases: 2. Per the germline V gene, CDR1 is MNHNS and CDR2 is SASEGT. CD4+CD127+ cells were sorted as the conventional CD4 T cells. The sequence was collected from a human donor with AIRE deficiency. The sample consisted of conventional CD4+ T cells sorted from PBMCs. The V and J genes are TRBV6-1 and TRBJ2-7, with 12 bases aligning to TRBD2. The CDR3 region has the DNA TGTGCCAGCAGTGGACTAGCGGGAGTATCCTACGAGCAGTACTTC. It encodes CASSGLAGVSYEQYF.